What follows are 7 T cell receptor beta chains derived from one specimen sequenced in a study of blood T cell repertoires in COVID-19 (dated by TCRdb to the early 2020s). The method behind the library was the immunoSEQ multiplex PCR assay. The clones in this table, taken by TCRdb from immuneACCESS, are in-frame only. Not every clone is retained; where verified, under half of the shortfall comes from an unresolved V gene, and the cause of the rest is unknown. This sample comprises 200,000 to 300,000 clones, nearly 85% of them detected only once. The ten biggest clones cover around 5.5% of the sample. The specimen was peripheral blood. The receptor source for this set is a human donor in a cohort sampled during active COVID-19.

The chain joins TRBV5-6 to TRBJ2-1, with 10 bases matching TRBD1. Germline CDR1 and CDR2: SGHDT and YYEEEE. This CDR3 comprises 15 residues. The junction had 1 base not matched to a gene; V was cut back by 1 base and J by 3 bases. CDR3 in DNA: TGTGCCAGCAGCTTGTGGACAGGGGGCTACAATGAGCAGTTCTTC. It is translated as CASSLWTGGYNEQFF.

V and J are TRBV9 and TRBJ2-7; D perhaps matches TRBD2 (6 bases). Germline loops: CDR1 SGDLS, CDR2 YYNGEE. The CDR3 sequence is 12 residues long. Trimming took 0 bases from V and 5 from J, leaving 6 bases between them. The CDR3 DNA is TGTGCCAGCAGCGTAGGCGGGAACGAGCAGTACTTC. Protein sequence: CASSVGGNEQYF.

The chain recombines TRBV11-2 with TRBJ2-5, with TRBD1 identical over 7 bases. Germline V gene lookup returns CDR1 SGHAT and CDR2 FQNNGV. The CDR3 loop spans 13 amino acids. Trimming cost V 3 bases and J 5 bases; bases outside gene matches: 3. The CDR3 DNA sequence: TGTGCCAGCAGCTTTACAGGGGACGAGACCCAGTACTTC. Translation: CASSFTGDETQYF.

The gene calls are TRBV3-1 (or the pseudogene TRBV3-2) and TRBJ2-4, with D tentatively TRBD1 (6 bases). The CDR3 length is 17 residues. Trimming shortened V by 4 bases and J by 1 base, and 17 bases separated the two germline ends. Germline CDR1 and CDR2: LGHDT and YNNKEL (reference sequence). This CDR3 reads CASSRESYRAAKNIQYF. In nucleotides, the CDR3 is TGTGCCAGCAGCCGTGAATCCTACAGGGCGGCCAAAAACATTCAGTACTTC.

The rearrangement uses TRBV12-3 or TRBV12-4 and TRBJ1-3; D is unresolved. Trimming stripped 7 bases from V and 0 bases from J, with 7 bases between. The CDR3 spans 13 residues. DNA for the CDR3: TGTGCCAGCACAGGCTTCTCTGGAAACACCATATATTTT. It encodes CASTGFSGNTIYF.

The chain combines TRBV19 with TRBJ2-3; unclear D gene. Germline lookup yields CDR1 LNHDA and CDR2 SQIVND (reference sequence). The ends were cut back, 3 bases at V and 0 bases at J, with 13 bases in the middle. The CDR3 has 16 amino acids. CDR3 in amino acids: CASSIGVASSTDTQYF. As DNA, the CDR3 is TGTGCCAGTAGTATTGGTGTGGCCTCTAGCACAGATACGCAGTATTTT.

The rearrangement links TRBV10-3 to TRBJ2-2, with D perhaps matching TRBD1 (5 bases). The CDR3 consists of 14 residues. In germline, CDR1 is ENHRY, CDR2 SYGVKD. The V end was cut by 5 bases, the J end by 2 bases, with 9 bases between. CDR3 coding DNA: TGTGCCATCAGTACCGACAGAAACACCGGGGAGCTGTTTTTT. Translation gives CAISTDRNTGELFF.